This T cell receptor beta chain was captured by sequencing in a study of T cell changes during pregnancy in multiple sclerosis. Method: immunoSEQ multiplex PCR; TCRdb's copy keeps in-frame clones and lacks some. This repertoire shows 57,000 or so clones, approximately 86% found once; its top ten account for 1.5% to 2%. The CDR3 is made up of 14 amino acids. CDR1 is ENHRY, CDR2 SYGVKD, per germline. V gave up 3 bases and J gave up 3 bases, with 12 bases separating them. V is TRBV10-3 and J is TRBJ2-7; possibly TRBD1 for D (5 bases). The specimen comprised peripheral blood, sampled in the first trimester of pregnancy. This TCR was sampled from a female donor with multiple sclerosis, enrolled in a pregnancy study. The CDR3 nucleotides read TGTGCCATCAGTGATAGGTTAGGGGTCTACGAGCAGTACTTC. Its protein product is CAISDRLGVYEQYF.